One and the same sample provided the 13 T cell receptor beta chains below, sequenced in a study of blood T cell repertoires in COVID-19. The method was immunoSEQ multiplex PCR; TCRdb's version includes in-frame clones alone and lacks a portion of them. This sample has tens of thousands of clones, with approximately 81% found just once. The specimen sequenced was peripheral blood. These receptors originate from a man aged 60-69 years in a cohort sampled during active COVID-19.

The CDR3 loop is CASSWKTGGNEKLFF. DNA of the CDR3: TGTGCCAGCAGCTGGAAGACAGGGGGTAATGAAAAACTGTTTTTT. The chain links TRBV7-2 to TRBJ1-4; 9 nucleotides align to TRBD1. With V trimmed by 4 bases and J by 4 bases, 4 bases remained unmatched. The length of the CDR3 is 15 residues. Germline V gene data show CDR1 as SGHTA and CDR2 as FQGNSA. The full variable domain, in which reference TRBV7-2 and TRBJ1-4 provide the parts outside the CDR3, is GAGVSQSPSNKVTEKGKDVELRCDPISGHTALYWYRQSLGQGLEFLIYFQGNSAPDKSGLPSDRFSAERTGGSVSTLTIQRTQQEDSAVYLCASSWKTGGNEKLFFGSGTQLSVL.

The chain links TRBV7-3 to TRBJ2-5; the D gene is possibly TRBD2 (6 bases). Germline CDR1 is SGHTA and CDR2 is FQGTGA. CDR3 length equals 13 residues. Trimming left V 5 bases short and J 3 bases short, with 10 bases between. Here the CDR3 DNA reads TGTGCCAGCAGCCCCTCGGGAGAAGAGACCCAGTACTTC. Translated: CASSPSGEETQYF.

The gene calls are TRBV5-4 and TRBJ2-1; D unclear. Germline values: CDR1 SGHNT, CDR2 YYREEE (reference sequence). The CDR3 runs 12 residues. V was shortened by 5 bases and J by 7 bases, with 10 bases between the two germline ends. CDR3 sequence (DNA): TGTGCCAGCAGGATTGACGGGAATGAGCAGTTCTTC. Its translation is CASRIDGNEQFF.

V gene TRBV10-3 combines with J gene TRBJ2-1; 14 positions agree with TRBD2. CDR1 is ENHRY, CDR2 SYGVKD, per germline. The CDR3 contains 15 residues. J was trimmed by 8 bases and V by 10 bases; bases with no gene match: 10. CDR3 sequence (DNA): TGTGCCACCCGGACTAGCGGGGGGACCGGGGATGAGCAGTTCTTC. It translates to CATRTSGGTGDEQFF.

The chain recombines TRBV28 with TRBJ1-3; 9 nucleotides align to TRBD1. J was trimmed by 1 base and V by 8 bases; bases with no gene match: 9. From germline, CDR1 is MDHEN and CDR2 SYDVKM. The CDR3 loop spans 16 amino acids. The CDR3 region has the DNA TGTGCCAGCGGCAGGGGGGACAGGGCTTCTGGAAACACCATATATTTT. Translation gives CASGRGDRASGNTIYF.

V is TRBV9 and J is TRBJ1-5; D not resolved. The CDR3 loop spans 15 amino acids. Trimming removed 0 bases at V and 0 bases at J, with 7 bases between. Germline V gene data show CDR1 as SGDLS and CDR2 as YYNGEE. The CDR3 coding sequence is TGTGCCAGCAGCGTAGCTCCAGATAGCAATCAGCCCCAGCATTTT. Protein product: CASSVAPDSNQPQHF. The full variable domain, completed using reference TRBV9 and TRBJ1-5, is DSGVTQTPKHLITATGQRVTLRCSPRSGDLSVYWYQQSLDQGLQFLIQYYNGEERAKGNILERFSAQQFPDLHSELNLSSLELGDSALYFCASSVAPDSNQPQHFGDGTRLSIL.

The V and J genes are TRBV7-2 and TRBJ2-4; D not resolved. Germline V gene lookup returns CDR1 SGHTA and CDR2 FQGNSA. CDR3 size: 16 residues. Trimming removed 1 base at V and 0 bases at J, with 10 bases between. The CDR3 nucleotides read TGTGCCAGCAGCTTAGATTCCCGTCTAGCCAAAAACATTCAGTACTTC. It yields the protein CASSLDSRLAKNIQYF.

This chain connects TRBV28 to TRBJ2-7; 9 nucleotides match TRBD2. The junction had 5 bases not matched to a gene; V was cut back by 6 bases and J by 2 bases. CDR3 length: 14 amino acids. Germline CDR1 and CDR2: MDHEN and SYDVKM. This CDR3 reads CASRSSGIAYEQYF. The CDR3, as DNA: TGTGCCAGCAGGTCTAGCGGGATAGCCTACGAGCAGTACTTC.

This chain uses TRBV2 with TRBJ2-1, with TRBD2 identical over 12 bases. From germline, CDR1 is SNHLY and CDR2 FYNNEI. V shed 5 bases, J shed 5 bases, and the junction held 7 bases outside the gene matches. The CDR3 is 16 amino acids. CDR3 sequence: CASSLLTSGGNNEQFF. The CDR3 DNA follows: TGTGCCAGCAGTCTTCTGACTAGCGGGGGTAACAATGAGCAGTTCTTC.

The CDR3 protein is CAWSLRAHQPQHF. In DNA, the CDR3 is TGTGCCTGGAGTTTGCGGGCTCATCAGCCCCAGCATTTT. The chain links TRBV30 to TRBJ1-5; D is undetermined. The germline V gene has CDR1 GTSNPN and CDR2 SVGIG (reference sequence). V was clipped by 2 bases and J by 5 bases, with 10 bases between them. The CDR3 is 13 residues long.

The rearrangement joins TRBV14 to TRBJ2-1, with 12 bases lining up with TRBD2. The J segment lost 9 bases and the V segment lost 1 base, leaving 4 bases of the junction unmatched. The CDR3 has 15 amino acids. The germline gives CDR1 SGHDN, CDR2 FVKESK. CDR3 nucleotide sequence: TGTGCCAGCAGCCAAGGACTAGCGGGAGTGGCTGAGCAGTTCTTC. Translating it yields CASSQGLAGVAEQFF.

The V gene is TRBV2, the J gene TRBJ1-6; TRBD1 agrees at 7 bases. Germline V gene sequence: CDR1 SNHLY, CDR2 FYNNEI. This CDR3 spans 14 amino acids. The J segment lost 5 bases and the V segment lost 6 bases, leaving 4 bases of the junction unmatched. The CDR3 sequence: CASRGDSNNSPLHF. The CDR3 DNA sequence: TGTGCCAGCAGGGGGGACAGCAATAATTCACCCCTCCACTTT.

This CDR3 reads CASSSDYFKQANYGYTF. In DNA form, the CDR3 reads TGTGCCAGCAGTTCGGACTATTTCAAGCAGGCTAACTATGGCTACACCTTC. The chain couples TRBV5-5 to TRBJ1-2, with D unresolved. The CDR3 is 17 residues long. CDR1 and CDR2 (germline): SGHKS, YYEKEE (reference sequence). Trimming took 5 bases from V and 0 from J, leaving 20 bases between them.